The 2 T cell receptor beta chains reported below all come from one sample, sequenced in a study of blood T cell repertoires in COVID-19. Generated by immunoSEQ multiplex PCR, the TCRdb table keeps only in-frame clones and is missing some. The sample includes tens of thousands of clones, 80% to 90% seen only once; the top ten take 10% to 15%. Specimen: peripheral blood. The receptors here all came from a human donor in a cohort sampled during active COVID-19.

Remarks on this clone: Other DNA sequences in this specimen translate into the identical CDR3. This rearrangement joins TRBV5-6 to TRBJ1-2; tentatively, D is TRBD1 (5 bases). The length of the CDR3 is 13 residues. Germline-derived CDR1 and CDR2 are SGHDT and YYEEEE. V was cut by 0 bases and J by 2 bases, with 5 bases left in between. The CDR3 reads CASSLGQNYGYTF. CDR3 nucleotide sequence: TGTGCCAGCAGCTTGGGACAGAACTATGGCTACACCTTC.

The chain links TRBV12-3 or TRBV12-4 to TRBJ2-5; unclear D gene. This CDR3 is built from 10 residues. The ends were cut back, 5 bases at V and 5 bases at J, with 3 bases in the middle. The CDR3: CASSRETQYF. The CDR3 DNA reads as TGTGCCAGCAGTCGGGAGACCCAGTACTTC.